These 8 T cell receptor beta chains were all obtained from the same sample, sequenced in a study of beta chain features in type 1 diabetes. No cognate antigen is known for these TCRs. The authors reverse transcribed all of the isolated RNA, so sequencing captured expressed TCRB transcripts. Clones were sequenced by immunoSEQ multiplex PCR, and TCRdb holds only the in-frame ones, with some missing. The data show around 170,000 clones, 9% to 10% seen once. Study-wide findings and caveats: Type 1 diabetes patients showed a moderate but significant shortening of TCRB CDR3s in all four CD4+ subsets.

Sequences were obtained from central memory CD4+ T cells from blood. These TCRs come from a woman in her 30s with type 1 diabetes.

This clone appeared many times. The genes are TRBV19 and TRBJ2-7; a possible D gene is TRBD1 (5 bases). CDR3 size: 14 residues. V was trimmed by 0 bases and J by 4 bases, leaving 10 bases between them. Germline V CDR1 and CDR2: LNHDA, SQIVND (reference sequence). The CDR3 DNA reads TGTGCCAGTAGTATAGATCCGGCAGGGTACGAGCAGTACTTC. Its protein is CASSIDPAGYEQYF.

This clone appeared a few times. The V gene is TRBV13, the J gene TRBJ2-1, with 7 nucleotides matching TRBD1. The V gene's germline CDR1 is PRHDT and CDR2 FYEKMQ (reference sequence). CDR3 size: 15 residues. V gave up 5 bases and J gave up 2 bases; unmatched junction bases: 6. For the CDR3, the DNA is TGTGCCAGCAGCCCACGACAGGGTCCCTACAATGAGCAGTTCTTC. Protein: CASSPRQGPYNEQFF.

There are a few counts of this clone. V usage is TRBV9 and J usage is TRBJ2-7, with a weak D call TRBD1 (5 bases). The CDR3 loop spans 14 amino acids. Deletions cut 0 bases from V and 3 bases from J, with 10 bases between. The germline CDR1 and CDR2 sequences are SGDLS and YYNGEE. The CDR3: CASSVGQGLYEQYF. Here the CDR3 DNA reads TGTGCCAGCAGCGTAGGTCAGGGCCTCTACGAGCAGTACTTC. Variable domain in full (rest from reference TRBV9 and TRBJ2-7): DSGVTQTPKHLITATGQRVTLRCSPRSGDLSVYWYQQSLDQGLQFLIQYYNGEERAKGNILERFSAQQFPDLHSELNLSSLELGDSALYFCASSVGQGLYEQYFGPGTRLTVT.

The chain is built from TRBV2 and TRBJ2-2; D is perhaps TRBD1 (6 bases). The CDR3 has 12 residues. The germline CDR1 and CDR2 sequences are SNHLY and FYNNEI. Trimming stripped 8 bases from V and 6 bases from J, with 10 bases between. Written as DNA, the CDR3 is TGTGCCAGCTGGCAGGGGTCCGGGGAGCTGTTTTTT. Amino acids: CASWQGSGELFF.

CDR3 nucleotide sequence: TGTGCCAGCAGCAAACGGAGGGACAGGAATGAAAAACTGTTTTTT. This encodes CASSKRRDRNEKLFF. The chain couples TRBV13 to TRBJ1-4; 8 bases fit TRBD1. J gave up 5 bases and V 5 bases, and 7 bases lay outside the gene matches. There are 15 residues in the CDR3. Germline loops: CDR1 PRHDT, CDR2 FYEKMQ (reference sequence).

The chain couples TRBV9 to TRBJ2-1; 7 bases are a match to TRBD2. After removal of 0 bases from V and 4 bases from J, the junction contained 4 bases not matched to a gene. The CDR3 extends over 15 amino acids. CDR1 and CDR2 (germline): SGDLS, YYNGEE. The CDR3 loop reads CASSVAGGLYNEQFF. Written as DNA, the CDR3 is TGTGCCAGCAGCGTAGCGGGAGGATTGTACAATGAGCAGTTCTTC.

V and J are TRBV5-4 and TRBJ2-7; no firm D call. The V gene lost 0 bases and the J gene lost 0 bases, with 10 bases spanning the gap. The CDR3 runs 15 residues. Germline V lookup: CDR1 SGHNT, CDR2 YYREEE (reference sequence). The chain's CDR3 is CASSLGASSSYEQYF. As DNA, the CDR3 is TGTGCCAGCAGCTTGGGAGCATCGAGCTCCTACGAGCAGTACTTC.

This clone was observed a handful of times. The rearrangement links TRBV25-1 to TRBJ1-4; D unclear. The V gene lost 4 bases and the J gene lost 8 bases, with 14 bases spanning the gap. CDR3 length: 14 amino acids. Germline V gene data show CDR1 as MGHDK and CDR2 as SYGVNS. The CDR3 sequence is CASSATGVEEKLFF. CDR3 DNA sequence: TGTGCCAGCAGTGCGACCGGGGTTGAGGAAAAACTGTTTTTT.